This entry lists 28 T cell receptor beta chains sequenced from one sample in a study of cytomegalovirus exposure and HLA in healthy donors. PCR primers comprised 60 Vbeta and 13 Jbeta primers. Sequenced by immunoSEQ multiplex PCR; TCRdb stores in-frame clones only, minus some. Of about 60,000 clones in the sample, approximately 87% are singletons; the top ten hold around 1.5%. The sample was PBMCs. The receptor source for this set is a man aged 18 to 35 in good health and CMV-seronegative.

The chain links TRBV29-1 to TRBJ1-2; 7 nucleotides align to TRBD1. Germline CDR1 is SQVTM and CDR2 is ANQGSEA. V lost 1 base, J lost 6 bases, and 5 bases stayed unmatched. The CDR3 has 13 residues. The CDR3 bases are TGCAGCGTTGAAGGGACAGGACGGGATGGCTACACCTTC. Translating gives CSVEGTGRDGYTF. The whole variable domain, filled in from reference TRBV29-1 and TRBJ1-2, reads SAVISQKPSRDICQRGTSLTIQCQVDSQVTMMFWYRQQPGQSLTLIATANQGSEATYESGFVIDKFPISRPNLTFSTLTVSNMSPEDSSIYLCSVEGTGRDGYTFGSGTRLTVV.

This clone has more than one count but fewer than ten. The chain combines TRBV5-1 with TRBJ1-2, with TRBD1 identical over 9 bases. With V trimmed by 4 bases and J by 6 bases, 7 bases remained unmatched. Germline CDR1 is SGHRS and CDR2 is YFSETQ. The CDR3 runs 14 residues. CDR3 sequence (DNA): TGCGCCAGCAGCCCCCAGGACAGGGGACATGGCTACACCTTC. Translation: CASSPQDRGHGYTF.

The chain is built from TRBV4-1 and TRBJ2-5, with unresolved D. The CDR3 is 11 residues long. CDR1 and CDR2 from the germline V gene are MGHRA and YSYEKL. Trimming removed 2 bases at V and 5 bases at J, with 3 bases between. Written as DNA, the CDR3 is TGCGCCAGCAGCCAAAGCGAGACCCAGTACTTC. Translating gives CASSQSETQYF.

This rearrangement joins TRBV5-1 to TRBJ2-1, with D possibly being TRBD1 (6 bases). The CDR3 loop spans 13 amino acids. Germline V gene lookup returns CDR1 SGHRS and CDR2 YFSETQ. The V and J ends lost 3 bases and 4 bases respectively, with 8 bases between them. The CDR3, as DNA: TGCGCCAGCAGCTGGGACATTTACAATGAGCAGTTCTTC. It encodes CASSWDIYNEQFF. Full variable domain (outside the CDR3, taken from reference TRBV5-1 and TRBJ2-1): KAGVTQTPRYLIKTRGQQVTLSCSPISGHRSVSWYQQTPGQGLQFLFEYFSETQRNKGNFPGRFSGRQFSNSRSEMNVSTLELGDSALYLCASSWDIYNEQFFGPGTRLTVL.

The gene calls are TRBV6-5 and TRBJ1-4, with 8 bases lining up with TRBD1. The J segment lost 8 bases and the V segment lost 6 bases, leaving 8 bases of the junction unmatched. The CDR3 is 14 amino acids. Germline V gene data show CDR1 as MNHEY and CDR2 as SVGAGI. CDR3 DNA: TGTGCCAGCAGCCCGGACAGGGAAGGAGAAAAACTGTTTTTT. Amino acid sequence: CASSPDREGEKLFF.

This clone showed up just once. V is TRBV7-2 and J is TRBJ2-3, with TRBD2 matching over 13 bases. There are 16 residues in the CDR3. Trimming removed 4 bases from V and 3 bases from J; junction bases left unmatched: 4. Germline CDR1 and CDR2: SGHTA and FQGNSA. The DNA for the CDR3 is TGTGCCAGCAGCTCGACTAGCGGGGGGAGAACAGATACGCAGTATTTT. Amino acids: CASSSTSGGRTDTQYF.

In DNA, the CDR3 is TGCGCCAGCAGCCTTCTCCTTAATCAGCCCCAGCATTTT. Translating gives CASSLLLNQPQHF. The chain joins TRBV4-1 to TRBJ1-5; no firm D call. CDR3 size: 13 residues. Looked up from germline, CDR1 is MGHRA and CDR2 is YSYEKL. With 4 bases removed from V and 4 bases from J, the gap between germline ends came to 8 bases.

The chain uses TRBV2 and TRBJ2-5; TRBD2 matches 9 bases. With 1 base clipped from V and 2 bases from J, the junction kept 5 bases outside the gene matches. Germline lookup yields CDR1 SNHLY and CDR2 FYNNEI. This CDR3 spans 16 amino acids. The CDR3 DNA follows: TGTGCCAGCAGTGAAGAGCCGACTAGCGGACAAGAGACCCAGTACTTC. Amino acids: CASSEEPTSGQETQYF.

CDR3 in DNA: TGTGCCAGCAGTACCAACAGGGGGCGGGAGGTCTATGGCTACACCTTC. Its translation is CASSTNRGREVYGYTF. The V call is TRBV28, the J call TRBJ1-2, with 9 bases matching TRBD1. Germline CDR1 reads MDHEN; CDR2 reads SYDVKM. V was pared by 5 bases and J by 4 bases, with 11 bases of the junction left unmatched. The CDR3 loop spans 16 amino acids.

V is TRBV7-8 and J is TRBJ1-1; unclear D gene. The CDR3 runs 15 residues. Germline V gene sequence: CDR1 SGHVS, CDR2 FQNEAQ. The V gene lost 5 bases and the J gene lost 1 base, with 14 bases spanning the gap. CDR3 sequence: CASSAETLPNTEAFF. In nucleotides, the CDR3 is TGTGCCAGCAGCGCAGAGACACTTCCGAACACTGAAGCTTTCTTT.

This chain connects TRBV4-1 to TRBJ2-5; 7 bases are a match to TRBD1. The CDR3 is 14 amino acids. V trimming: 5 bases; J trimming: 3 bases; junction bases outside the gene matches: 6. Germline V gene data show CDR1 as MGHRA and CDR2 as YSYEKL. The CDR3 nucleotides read TGCGCCAGCAGCTGGAGACAGGGCGAAGAGACCCAGTACTTC. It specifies CASSWRQGEETQYF.

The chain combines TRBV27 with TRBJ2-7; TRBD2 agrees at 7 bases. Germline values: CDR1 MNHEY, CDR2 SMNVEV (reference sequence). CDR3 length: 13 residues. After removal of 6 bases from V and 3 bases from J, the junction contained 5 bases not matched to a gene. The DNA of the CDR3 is TGTGCCAGCAGGAAGGGAGGGGACTACGAGCAGTACTTC. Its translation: CASRKGGDYEQYF.

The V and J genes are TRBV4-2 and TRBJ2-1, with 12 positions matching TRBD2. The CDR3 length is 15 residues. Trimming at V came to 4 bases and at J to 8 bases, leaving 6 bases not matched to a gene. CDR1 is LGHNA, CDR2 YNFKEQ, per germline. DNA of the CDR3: TGTGCCAGCAGCCTAGGACTAGCGGGGCACGATGAGCAGTTCTTC. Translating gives CASSLGLAGHDEQFF.

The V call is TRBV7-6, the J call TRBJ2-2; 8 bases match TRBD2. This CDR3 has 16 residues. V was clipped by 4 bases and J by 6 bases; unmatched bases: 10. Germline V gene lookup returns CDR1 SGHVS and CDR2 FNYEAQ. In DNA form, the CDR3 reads TGTGCCAGCAGCTCCCTTTCCGGGGGGGGCCCCGGGGAGCTGTTTTTT. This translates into CASSSLSGGGPGELFF. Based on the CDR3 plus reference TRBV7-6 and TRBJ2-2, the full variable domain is GAGVSQSPRYKVTKRGQDVALRCDPISGHVSLYWYRQALGQGPEFLTYFNYEAQQDKSGLPNDRFSAERPEGSISTLTIQRTEQRDSAMYRCASSSLSGGGPGELFFGEGSRLTVL.

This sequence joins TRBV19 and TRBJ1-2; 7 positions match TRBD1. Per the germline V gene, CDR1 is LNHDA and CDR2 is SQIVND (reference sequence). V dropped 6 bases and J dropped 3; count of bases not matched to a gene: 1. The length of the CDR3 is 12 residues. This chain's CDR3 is CASSGTDYGYTF. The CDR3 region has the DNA TGTGCCAGTAGCGGGACAGACTATGGCTACACCTTC. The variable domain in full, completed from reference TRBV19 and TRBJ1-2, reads DGGITQSPKYLFRKEGQNVTLSCEQNLNHDAMYWYRQDPGQGLRLIYYSQIVNDFQKGDIAEGYSVSREKKESFPLTVTSAQKNPTAFYLCASSGTDYGYTFGSGTRLTVV.

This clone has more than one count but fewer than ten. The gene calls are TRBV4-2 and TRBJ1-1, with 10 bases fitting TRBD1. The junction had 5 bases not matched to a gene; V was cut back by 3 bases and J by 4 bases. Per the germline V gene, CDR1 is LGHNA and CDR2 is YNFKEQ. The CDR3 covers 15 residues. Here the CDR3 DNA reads TGTGCCAGCAGCCAGACAGGGGGCAGGGGCACTGAAGCTTTCTTT. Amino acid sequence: CASSQTGGRGTEAFF.

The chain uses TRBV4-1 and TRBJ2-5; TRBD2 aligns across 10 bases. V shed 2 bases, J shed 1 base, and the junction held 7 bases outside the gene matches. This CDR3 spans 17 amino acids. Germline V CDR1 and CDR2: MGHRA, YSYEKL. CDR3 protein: CASSQTWTSGSQETQYF. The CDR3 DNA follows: TGCGCCAGCAGCCAAACTTGGACTAGCGGATCCCAAGAGACCCAGTACTTC.

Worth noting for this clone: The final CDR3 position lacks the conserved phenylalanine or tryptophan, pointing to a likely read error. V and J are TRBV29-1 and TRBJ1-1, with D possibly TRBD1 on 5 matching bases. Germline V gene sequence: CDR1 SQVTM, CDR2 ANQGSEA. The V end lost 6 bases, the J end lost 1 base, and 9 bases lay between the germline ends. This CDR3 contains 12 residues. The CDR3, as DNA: TGCAGCGTCGGAACAGGGAACACTGAAGCTTTCGTT. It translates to CSVGTGNTEAFV.

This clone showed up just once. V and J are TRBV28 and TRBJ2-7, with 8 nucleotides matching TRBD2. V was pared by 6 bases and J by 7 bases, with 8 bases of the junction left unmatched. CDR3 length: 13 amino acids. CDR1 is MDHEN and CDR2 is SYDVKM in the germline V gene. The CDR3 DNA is TGTGCCAGCAGCCTCGGGGGGGGCTGGGAGCAGTACTTC. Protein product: CASSLGGGWEQYF.

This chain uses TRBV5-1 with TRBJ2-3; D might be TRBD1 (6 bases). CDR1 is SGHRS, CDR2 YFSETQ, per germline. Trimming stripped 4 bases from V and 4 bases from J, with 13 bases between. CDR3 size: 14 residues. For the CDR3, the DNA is TGCGCCAGCAGCGGGCAGGGGTTGCCAGATACGCAGTATTTT. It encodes CASSGQGLPDTQYF.

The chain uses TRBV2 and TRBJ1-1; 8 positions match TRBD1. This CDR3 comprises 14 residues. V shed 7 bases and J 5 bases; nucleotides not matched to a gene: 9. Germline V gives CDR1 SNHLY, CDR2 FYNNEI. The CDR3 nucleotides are TGTGCCAGCAACCGACAGACAGGGGCTACTGAAGCTTTCTTT. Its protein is CASNRQTGATEAFF.

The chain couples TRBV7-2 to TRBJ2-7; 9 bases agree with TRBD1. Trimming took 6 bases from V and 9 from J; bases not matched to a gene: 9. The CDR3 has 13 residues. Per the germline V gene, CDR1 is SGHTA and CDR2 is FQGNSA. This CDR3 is CASSPAGQGRQYF. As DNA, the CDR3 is TGTGCCAGCAGTCCCGCGGGACAGGGTAGGCAGTACTTC.

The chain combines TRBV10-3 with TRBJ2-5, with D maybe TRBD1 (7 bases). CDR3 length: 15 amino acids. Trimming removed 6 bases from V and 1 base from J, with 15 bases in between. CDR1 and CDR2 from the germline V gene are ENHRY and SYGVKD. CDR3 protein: CAISETEGAQETQYF. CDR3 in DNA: TGTGCCATCAGCGAGACGGAGGGGGCCCAAGAGACCCAGTACTTC.

The CDR3 reads CASSEPGLAGASSYNEQFF. As DNA, the CDR3 is TGTGCCAGCAGTGAACCCGGACTAGCGGGGGCCAGCTCCTACAATGAGCAGTTCTTC. This sequence joins TRBV6-1 and TRBJ2-1; TRBD2 aligns across 13 bases. Trimming removed 2 bases from V and 0 bases from J; junction bases left unmatched: 7. This CDR3 has 19 amino acids. CDR1 and CDR2 (germline): MNHNS, SASEGT.

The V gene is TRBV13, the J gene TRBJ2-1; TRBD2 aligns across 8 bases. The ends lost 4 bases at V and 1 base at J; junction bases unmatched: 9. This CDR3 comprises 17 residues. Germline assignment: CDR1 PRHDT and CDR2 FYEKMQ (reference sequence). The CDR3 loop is CASSSGGAGGSYNEQFF. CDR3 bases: TGTGCCAGCAGCTCGGGGGGGGCTGGAGGGTCCTACAATGAGCAGTTCTTC.

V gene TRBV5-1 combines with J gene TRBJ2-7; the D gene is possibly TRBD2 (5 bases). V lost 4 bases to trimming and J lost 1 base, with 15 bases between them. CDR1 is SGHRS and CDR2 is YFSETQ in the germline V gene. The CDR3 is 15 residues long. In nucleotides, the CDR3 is TGCGCCAGCAGCCCGCCCCTAGCTGGGTCCTACGAGCAGTACTTC. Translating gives CASSPPLAGSYEQYF.

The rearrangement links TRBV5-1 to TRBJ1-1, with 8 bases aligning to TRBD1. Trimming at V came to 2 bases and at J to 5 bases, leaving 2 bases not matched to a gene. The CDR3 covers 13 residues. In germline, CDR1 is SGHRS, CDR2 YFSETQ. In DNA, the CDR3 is TGCGCCAGCAGCTTTACAGGGGGAACTGAAGCTTTCTTT. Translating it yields CASSFTGGTEAFF.

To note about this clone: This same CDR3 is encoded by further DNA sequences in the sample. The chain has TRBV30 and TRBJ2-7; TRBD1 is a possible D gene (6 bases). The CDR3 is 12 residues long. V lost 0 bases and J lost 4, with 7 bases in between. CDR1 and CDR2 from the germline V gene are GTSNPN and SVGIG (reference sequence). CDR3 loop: CAWSVRGYEQYF. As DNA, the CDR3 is TGTGCCTGGAGTGTGAGGGGGTACGAGCAGTACTTC.